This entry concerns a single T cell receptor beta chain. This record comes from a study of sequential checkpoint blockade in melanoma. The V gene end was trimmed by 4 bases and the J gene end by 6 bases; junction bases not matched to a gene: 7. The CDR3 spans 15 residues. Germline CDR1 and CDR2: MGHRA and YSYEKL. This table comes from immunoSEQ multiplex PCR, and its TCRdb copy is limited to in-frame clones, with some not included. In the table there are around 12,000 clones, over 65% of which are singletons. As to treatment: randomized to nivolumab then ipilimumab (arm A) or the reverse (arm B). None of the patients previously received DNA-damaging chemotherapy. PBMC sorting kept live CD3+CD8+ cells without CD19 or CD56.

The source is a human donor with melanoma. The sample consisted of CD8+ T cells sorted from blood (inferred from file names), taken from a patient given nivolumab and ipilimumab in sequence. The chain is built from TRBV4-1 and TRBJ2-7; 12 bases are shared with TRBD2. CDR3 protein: CASSLTGLAGLEQYF. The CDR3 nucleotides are TGCGCCAGCAGCCTTACGGGACTAGCGGGTCTCGAGCAGTACTTC.